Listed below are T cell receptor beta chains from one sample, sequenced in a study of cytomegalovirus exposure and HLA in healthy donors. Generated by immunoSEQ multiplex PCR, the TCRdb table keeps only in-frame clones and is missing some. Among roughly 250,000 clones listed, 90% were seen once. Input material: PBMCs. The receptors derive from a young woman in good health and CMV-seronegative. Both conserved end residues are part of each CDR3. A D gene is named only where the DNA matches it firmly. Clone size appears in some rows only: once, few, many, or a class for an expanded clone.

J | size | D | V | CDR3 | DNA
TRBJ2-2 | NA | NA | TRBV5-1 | CASSLGQGVNTGELFF | TGCGCCAGCAGCTTGGGTCAGGGCGTGAACACCGGGGAGCTGTTTTTT
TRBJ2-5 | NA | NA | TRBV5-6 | CASSLGTGTMWSQYF | TGTGCCAGCAGCTTGGGGACAGGGACTATGTGGTCCCAGTACTTC
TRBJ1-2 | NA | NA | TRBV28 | CASSLGSWGYGYTF | TGTGCCAGCAGTTTGGGGAGCTGGGGTTATGGCTACACCTTC
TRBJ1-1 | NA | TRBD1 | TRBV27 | CASSRDRDNTEAFF | TGTGCCAGCAGCCGGGACAGGGATAACACTGAAGCTTTCTTT
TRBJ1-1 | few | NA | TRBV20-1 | CSASAGSRAFF | TGCAGTGCTAGCGCAGGAAGTAGAGCTTTCTTT
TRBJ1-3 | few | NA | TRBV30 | CAFDSVSGNTIYF | TGTGCCTTTGACTCAGTCTCTGGAAACACCATATATTTT
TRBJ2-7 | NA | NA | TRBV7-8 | CASSLREPTSSYEQYF | TGTGCCAGCAGCTTAAGGGAGCCAACGAGCTCCTACGAGCAGTACTTC
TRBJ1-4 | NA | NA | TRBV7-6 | CASSLSEGLDEKLFF | TGTGCCAGCAGCTTATCCGAGGGTCTGGATGAAAAACTGTTTTTT
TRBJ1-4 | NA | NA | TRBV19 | CATRSGEKLFF | TGTGCCACCCGGTCTGGTGAAAAACTGTTTTTT
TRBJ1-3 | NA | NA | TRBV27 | CASSFGGGANTIYF | TGTGCCAGCAGTTTTGGGGGGGGCGCAAACACCATATATTTT
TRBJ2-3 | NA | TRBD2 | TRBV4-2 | CASSQGTSGGADTQYF | TGTGCCAGCAGCCAAGGGACTAGCGGGGGGGCAGATACGCAGTATTTT
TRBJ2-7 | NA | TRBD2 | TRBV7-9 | CASSFNSGGAVRQYF | TGTGCCAGCAGCTTCAATAGCGGGGGGGCAGTACGGCAGTACTTC
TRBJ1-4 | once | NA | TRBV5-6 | CASSLYRGYEKLFF | TGTGCCAGCAGCTTATATAGGGGTTATGAAAAACTGTTTTTT
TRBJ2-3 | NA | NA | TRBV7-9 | CASSLETRWNSTDTQYF | TGTGCCAGCAGCTTAGAAACGCGGTGGAATAGCACAGATACGCAGTATTTT
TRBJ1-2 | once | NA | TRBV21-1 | CASSGRARANFNYGYTF | TGTGCCAGCAGTGGGCGGGCCAGAGCGAATTTTAACTATGGCTACACCTTC
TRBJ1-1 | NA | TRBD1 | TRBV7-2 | CASSFQGAANTEAFF | TGTGCCAGCAGCTTCCAGGGGGCAGCGAACACTGAAGCTTTCTTT
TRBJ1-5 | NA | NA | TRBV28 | CASRRDTNQPQHF | TGTGCCAGCAGACGGGACACAAATCAGCCCCAGCATTTT
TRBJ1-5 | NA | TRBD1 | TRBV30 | CAWSGGQDGQPQHF | TGTGCCTGGAGTGGGGGACAGGACGGACAGCCCCAGCATTTT
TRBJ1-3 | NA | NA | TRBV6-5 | CASSRQGTFGNTIYF | TGTGCCAGCAGCCGTCAGGGTACATTTGGAAACACCATATATTTT
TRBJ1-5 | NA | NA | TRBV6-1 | CASWTAGKQPQHF | TGTGCCAGCTGGACGGCAGGGAAACAGCCCCAGCATTTT
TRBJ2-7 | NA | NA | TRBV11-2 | CASSLEGLPSYEQYF | TGTGCCAGCAGCTTGGAGGGACTCCCTTCCTACGAGCAGTACTTC
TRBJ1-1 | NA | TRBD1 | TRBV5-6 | CASSSSWPGQGPEAFF | TGTGCCAGCAGCTCCTCCTGGCCGGGACAGGGACCAGAAGCTTTCTTT
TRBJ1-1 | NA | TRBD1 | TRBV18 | CASSPRQGAWNTEAFF | TGTGCCAGCTCACCGCGACAGGGGGCATGGAACACTGAAGCTTTCTTT
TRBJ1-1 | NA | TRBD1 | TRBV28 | CASSLPGQGGTEAFF | TGTGCCAGCAGTTTACCCGGACAGGGGGGAACTGAAGCTTTCTTT
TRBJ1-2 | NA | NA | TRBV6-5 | CASSYGGSSNYGYTF | TGTGCCAGCAGTTACGGTGGCAGTTCTAACTATGGCTACACCTTC
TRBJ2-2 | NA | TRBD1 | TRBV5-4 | CASSPGTGVTGELFF | TGTGCCAGCAGCCCTGGGACAGGGGTTACCGGGGAGCTGTTTTTT
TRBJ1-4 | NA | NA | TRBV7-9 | CASTKGGNEKLFF | TGTGCCAGCACCAAGGGGGGGAATGAAAAACTGTTTTTT
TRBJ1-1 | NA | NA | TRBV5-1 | CASSTLGGNTEAFF | TGCGCCAGCAGCACCCTGGGGGGGAACACTGAAGCTTTCTTT
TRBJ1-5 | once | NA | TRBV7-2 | CASSLGGYNQPQHF | TGTGCCAGCAGCCTTGGCGGCTACAATCAGCCCCAGCATTTT
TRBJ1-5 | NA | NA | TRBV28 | CASSPPGGPRNQPQHF | TGTGCCAGCAGTCCCCCGGGGGGGCCTCGGAATCAGCCCCAGCATTTT
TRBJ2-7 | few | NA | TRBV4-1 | CASSPTGPSSYEQYF | TGCGCCAGCAGCCCTACAGGTCCTAGCTCCTACGAGCAGTACTTC
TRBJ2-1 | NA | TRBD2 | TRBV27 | CASSLSMAGGPGEQFF | TGTGCCAGCAGTTTATCGATGGCGGGGGGGCCGGGTGAGCAGTTCTTC
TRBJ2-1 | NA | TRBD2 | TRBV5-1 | CASSPYSGDGEQFF | TGCGCCAGCAGCCCCTATAGCGGGGATGGTGAGCAGTTCTTC
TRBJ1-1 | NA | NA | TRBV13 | CASSLRGSGENTEAFF | TGTGCCAGCAGCTTAAGGGGGAGCGGGGAAAACACTGAAGCTTTCTTT
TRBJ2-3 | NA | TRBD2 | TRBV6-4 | CASSDSQAGGPPDTQYF | TGTGCCAGCAGTGACTCTCAAGCGGGGGGGCCGCCAGATACGCAGTATTTT
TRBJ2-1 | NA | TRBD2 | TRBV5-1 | CASSLGLAGAYNEQFF | TGCGCCAGCAGCTTGGGACTAGCGGGGGCCTACAATGAGCAGTTCTTC
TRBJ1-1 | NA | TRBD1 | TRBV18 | CASSPQRDRGVDTEAFF | TGTGCCAGCTCACCGCAGAGGGACAGGGGAGTAGACACTGAAGCTTTCTTT
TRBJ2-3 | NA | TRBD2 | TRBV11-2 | CASSLQAGGSADTQYF | TGTGCCAGCAGCCTCCAAGCGGGGGGCTCCGCAGATACGCAGTATTTT
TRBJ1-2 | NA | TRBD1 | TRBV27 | CASSFVWSPGTGIYGYTF | TGTGCCAGCAGTTTTGTGTGGAGTCCCGGGACAGGGATCTATGGCTACACCTTC
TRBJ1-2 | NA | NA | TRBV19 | CASSITDARGYTF | TGTGCCAGTAGTATAACAGACGCACGTGGCTACACCTTC
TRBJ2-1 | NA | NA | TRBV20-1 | CSALVDEQFF | TGCAGTGCCCTAGTCGATGAGCAGTTCTTC
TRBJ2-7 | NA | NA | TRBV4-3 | CASSQDWRPTSSYEQYF | TGCGCCAGCAGCCAAGATTGGCGGCCAACTAGCTCCTACGAGCAGTACTTC
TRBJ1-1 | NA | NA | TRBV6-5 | CASRAGENTEAFF | TGTGCCAGCAGGGCGGGGGAGAACACTGAAGCTTTCTTT
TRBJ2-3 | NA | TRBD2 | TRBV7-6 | CASSLRNGGEDTQYF | TGTGCCAGCAGCTTACGAAACGGGGGGGAAGATACGCAGTATTTT
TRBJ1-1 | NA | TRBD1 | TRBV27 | CASSLYRGASGEAFF | TGTGCCAGCAGTTTATACAGGGGCGCCTCTGGTGAAGCTTTCTTT
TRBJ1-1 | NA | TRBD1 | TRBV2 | CASRTGGLNTEAFF | TGTGCCAGCAGGACAGGGGGCCTGAACACTGAAGCTTTCTTT
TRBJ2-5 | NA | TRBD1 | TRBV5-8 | CASSLDRGETQYF | TGTGCCAGCAGCTTGGACAGGGGGGAGACCCAGTACTTC
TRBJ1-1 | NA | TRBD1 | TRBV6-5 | CASSFSWGQGFGAFF | TGTGCCAGCAGTTTTTCTTGGGGACAGGGGTTTGGAGCTTTCTTT
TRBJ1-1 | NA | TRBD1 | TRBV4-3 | CASSHLDRGSTEAFF | TGCGCCAGCAGCCACCTTGACAGGGGGAGCACTGAAGCTTTCTTT
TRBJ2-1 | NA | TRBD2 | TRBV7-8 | CASSSTLTSGGSNEQFF | TGTGCCAGCAGCTCGACTTTGACTAGCGGGGGGAGCAATGAGCAGTTCTTC
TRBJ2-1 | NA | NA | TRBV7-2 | CASSLVFPGDEQFF | TGTGCCAGCAGCTTAGTTTTCCCCGGGGATGAGCAGTTCTTC
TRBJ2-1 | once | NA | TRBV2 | CASSEKTISSSYNEQFF | TGTGCCAGCAGTGAAAAAACTATATCGAGCTCCTACAATGAGCAGTTCTTC
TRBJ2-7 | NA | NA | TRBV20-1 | CSARGGPEQYF | TGCAGTGCTCGGGGTGGTCCCGAGCAGTACTTC
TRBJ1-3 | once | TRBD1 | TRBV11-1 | CASSPGTGRGNTIYF | TGTGCCAGCAGCCCGGGGACAGGGAGAGGAAACACCATATATTTT
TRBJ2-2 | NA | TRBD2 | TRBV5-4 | CASSWGMAQRGNTGELFF | TGTGCCAGCAGCTGGGGGATGGCCCAGCGGGGAAACACCGGGGAGCTGTTTTTT